One sample yielded the 17 T cell receptor beta chains listed below, sequenced in a study of T cell changes during pregnancy in multiple sclerosis (dated by TCRdb to about 2019). The library was built by means of the immunoSEQ multiplex PCR assay. TCRdb re-hosts the immuneACCESS table, in-frame sequences only. Its copies lack some clones; in the studies checked, an unresolved V gene accounts for under half of them, and the cause for the rest is not known. The sample contains some 52,000 clones, roughly 92% of them found a single time. Around 0.73% of the sample comes from the top ten. The specimen comprised CD4+ T cells from peripheral blood mononuclear cells, sampled in the third trimester of pregnancy. These receptors originate from a female donor with multiple sclerosis, enrolled in a pregnancy study.

The chain recombines TRBV6-4 with TRBJ1-1, with 12 bases aligning to TRBD1. CDR1 is MRHNA, CDR2 SNTAGT, per germline. CDR3 length: 15 amino acids. V was clipped by 3 bases and J by 9 bases; unmatched bases: 8. CDR3 nucleotide sequence: TGTGCCAGCAGTGAAGGGACAGGGGGCGCATATCAAGCTTTCTTT. It yields the protein CASSEGTGGAYQAFF.

This chain joins TRBV29-1 and TRBJ2-7; possibly TRBD1 for D (6 bases). Trimming removed 2 bases at V and 1 base at J, with 9 bases between. Germline lookup yields CDR1 SQVTM and CDR2 ANQGSEA. The CDR3 contains 13 residues. The CDR3, as DNA: TGCAGCGTTGAACAGGGGAAATCCTACGAGCAGTACTTC. It specifies CSVEQGKSYEQYF.

This sequence joins TRBV7-3 and TRBJ1-2, with D perhaps TRBD1 (6 bases). Germline-derived CDR1 and CDR2 are SGHTA and FQGTGA. V shed 5 bases and J shed 2 bases, with 15 bases lying between them. There are 15 residues in the CDR3. The CDR3 nucleotides read TGTGCCAGCAGCCCCCGGGGAGGGGGGAACTATGGCTACACCTTC. Protein sequence: CASSPRGGGNYGYTF.

V usage is TRBV5-4 and J usage is TRBJ1-1; possible D gene TRBD1, 5 bases. The CDR3 has 18 amino acids. V shed 5 bases and J shed 3 bases, with 26 bases lying between them. Germline V lookup: CDR1 SGHNT, CDR2 YYREEE (reference sequence). CDR3 coding DNA: TGTGCCAGCAGTTTAACACCTCTTCTAGGGGAGGTTGACACTGAAGCTTTCTTT. Amino acid sequence: CASSLTPLLGEVDTEAFF.

The chain has TRBV9 and TRBJ1-5, with D tentatively TRBD1 (5 bases). Germline V lookup: CDR1 SGDLS, CDR2 YYNGEE. The CDR3 spans 15 residues. Trimming stripped 2 bases from V and 6 bases from J, with 15 bases between. As DNA, the CDR3 is TGTGCCAGCAGCGTGGGGGGTCAGGAAGGTCAGCCCCAGCATTTT. Its protein product is CASSVGGQEGQPQHF.

The chain uses TRBV7-9 and TRBJ2-5; 10 positions agree with TRBD2. The germline gives CDR1 SEHNR, CDR2 FQNEAQ (reference sequence). This CDR3 is 14 amino acids long. V gave up 5 bases and J gave up 5 bases; unmatched junction bases: 5. In nucleotides, the CDR3 is TGTGCCAGCAGCCCTAGCGGGGGAGGGGAGACCCAGTACTTC. Translating it yields CASSPSGGGETQYF.

V is TRBV7-9 and J is TRBJ2-7; D is perhaps TRBD1 (6 bases). In germline, CDR1 is SEHNR, CDR2 FQNEAQ (reference sequence). CDR3 length: 15 residues. Trimming removed 1 base from V and 5 bases from J, with 15 bases in between. CDR3 region: CASSLEGIGGNEQYF. CDR3 DNA: TGTGCCAGCAGCTTAGAGGGGATAGGGGGAAACGAGCAGTACTTC.

The genes are TRBV7-3 and TRBJ1-1; D might be TRBD1 (5 bases). The ends were cut back, 6 bases at V and 1 base at J, with 15 bases in the middle. This CDR3 spans 15 amino acids. Germline V gene data show CDR1 as SGHTA and CDR2 as FQGTGA. CDR3 amino acids: CASRKGNLENTEAFF. In nucleotides, the CDR3 is TGTGCCAGCAGAAAGGGGAATCTAGAGAACACTGAAGCTTTCTTT.

The rearrangement links TRBV2 to TRBJ2-5; 9 bases align to TRBD1. CDR3 size: 14 residues. Germline lookup yields CDR1 SNHLY and CDR2 FYNNEI. J gave up 2 bases and V 8 bases, and 6 bases lay outside the gene matches. Here the CDR3 DNA reads TGTGCCAGCCGGGCCGGGACAGGGCAAGAGACCCAGTACTTC. It yields the protein CASRAGTGQETQYF.

Regarding this clone: Different DNA sequences within this sample yield the same CDR3. The chain carries TRBV7-6 and TRBJ2-4, with no clear D. The CDR3 sequence is 13 residues long. The V gene's germline CDR1 is SGHVS and CDR2 FNYEAQ. Trimming took off 5 bases at V and 4 bases at J, with 9 bases between the two ends. The CDR3 coding sequence is TGTGCCAGCAGCCAGAACGCTAAAAACATTCAGTACTTC. The encoded protein is CASSQNAKNIQYF.

The table lists this clone with a count of one. This sequence joins TRBV12-5 and TRBJ1-2; TRBD1 aligns across 12 bases. This CDR3 is built from 18 residues. CDR1 is LGHNT, CDR2 FRNRAP, per germline. Trimming took 4 bases from V and 8 from J; bases not matched to a gene: 17. The DNA for the CDR3 is TGTGCTAGTGGTTCGATCCCAATTCGGGACAGGGGGCGGGGAGGCTACACCTTC. The encoded protein is CASGSIPIRDRGRGGYTF.

This rearrangement joins TRBV25-1 to TRBJ2-5, with D maybe TRBD1 (5 bases). The tail of the sequence fits TRBJ2-7 better, so the J call may be wrong. CDR3 length equals 11 residues. The germline V gene has CDR1 MGHDK and CDR2 SYGVNS. The CDR3 is CAGTGTYEQYF. CDR3 DNA sequence: TGTGCCGGAACAGGTACCTACGAGCAGTACTTC.

The J gene is TRBJ1-5, the V gene TRBV6-1, with TRBD1 identical over 10 bases. This CDR3 has 15 residues. Trimming at V came to 4 bases and at J to 4 bases, leaving 4 bases not matched to a gene. CDR1 and CDR2 (germline): MNHNS, SASEGT. The CDR3 spells CASSAGQGMNQPQHF. The CDR3 bases are TGTGCCAGCAGTGCGGGACAGGGGATGAATCAGCCCCAGCATTTT.

This clone was counted between two and nine times. The chain employs TRBV4-1 and TRBJ2-5, with 10 bases matching TRBD2. The CDR3 contains 18 residues. The germline V gene encodes CDR1 MGHRA and CDR2 YSYEKL. V dropped 0 bases and J dropped 1; count of bases not matched to a gene: 8. CDR3 protein: CASSQDLGRLAGQETQYF. CDR3 coding DNA: TGCGCCAGCAGCCAAGATCTGGGAAGACTAGCGGGCCAAGAGACCCAGTACTTC.

V and J are TRBV6-5 and TRBJ2-1, with 11 bases identical to TRBD1. The V gene end was trimmed by 4 bases and the J gene end by 7 bases; junction bases not matched to a gene: 6. The V gene's germline CDR1 is MNHEY and CDR2 SVGAGI. This CDR3 comprises 15 residues. CDR3 amino acids: CASSSGQGARNEQFF. CDR3 nucleotide sequence: TGTGCCAGCAGTTCCGGACAGGGGGCAAGGAATGAGCAGTTCTTC.

J is TRBJ2-3 and V is TRBV7-2, with D uncertain. The length of the CDR3 is 10 residues. Per germline, CDR1 SGHTA and CDR2 FQGNSA. V was trimmed by 6 bases and J by 6 bases, leaving 4 bases between them. For the CDR3, the DNA is TGTGCCAGCAGTCAGGATACGCAGTATTTT. Amino acid sequence: CASSQDTQYF.

The chain employs TRBV29-1 and TRBJ2-5; 7 nucleotides match TRBD2. Unmatched junction bases numbered 2, after V lost 6 bases and J lost 1 base. The CDR3 is 12 residues long. Per the germline V gene, CDR1 is SQVTM and CDR2 is ANQGSEA. The chain's CDR3 is CSVGTTQETQYF. DNA for the CDR3: TGCAGCGTGGGGACTACCCAAGAGACCCAGTACTTC.